This record covers a single TCR beta chain. The data originate from a study of blood T cell repertoires in COVID-19. On the study more broadly: Material from acute and convalescent COVID-19 was sourced from the United States, Italy and Spain.

Per the original data handling: Reference gene primer amplification gave nucleated cell count estimates. The protocol was immunoSEQ multiplex PCR, while the TCRdb copy is restricted to in-frame clones and leaves out a portion. Clonal size and the V and J genes are those of that table, whereas D and trimming came from the DNA. In the table there are under 400,000 clones, 90% of which are singletons. The V end lost 3 bases, the J end lost 6 bases, and 8 bases lay between the germline ends. Germline CDR1 is MNHEY and CDR2 is SMNVEV (reference sequence). The CDR3 loop spans 12 amino acids. V usage is TRBV27 and J usage is TRBJ2-5; D not resolved. The clonotype originates from a man younger than 35 with active or convalescent COVID-19. The source material was peripheral blood. The CDR3: CASSFPGQTQYF. The CDR3 DNA reads as TGTGCCAGCAGTTTTCCAGGTCAGACCCAGTACTTC.